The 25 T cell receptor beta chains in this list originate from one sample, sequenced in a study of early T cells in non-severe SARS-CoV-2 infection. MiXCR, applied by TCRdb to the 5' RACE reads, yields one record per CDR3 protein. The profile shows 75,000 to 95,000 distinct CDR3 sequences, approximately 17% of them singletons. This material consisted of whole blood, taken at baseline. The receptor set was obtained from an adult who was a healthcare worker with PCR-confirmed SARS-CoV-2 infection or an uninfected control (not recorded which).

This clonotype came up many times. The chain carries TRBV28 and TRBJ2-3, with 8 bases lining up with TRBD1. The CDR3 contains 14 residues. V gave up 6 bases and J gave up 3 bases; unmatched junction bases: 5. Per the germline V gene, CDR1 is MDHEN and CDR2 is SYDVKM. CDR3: CASRETGATDTQYF. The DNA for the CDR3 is TGTGCCAGCAGGGAGACAGGGGCGACAGATACGCAGTATTTT.

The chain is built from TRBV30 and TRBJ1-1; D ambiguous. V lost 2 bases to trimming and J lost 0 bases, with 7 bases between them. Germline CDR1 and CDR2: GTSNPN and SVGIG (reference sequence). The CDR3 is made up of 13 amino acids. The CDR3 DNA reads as TGTGCCTGGAGTAAGGATATGAACACTGAAGCTTTCTTT. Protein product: CAWSKDMNTEAFF.

The DNA for the CDR3 is TGTGCCAGTAGTACCAACAGGGGGCAGCTGTTTTTT. It codes for CASSTNRGQLFF. The chain is built from TRBV19 and TRBJ2-2; 9 nucleotides line up with TRBD1. V trimming: 4 bases; J trimming: 12 bases; junction bases outside the gene matches: 3. CDR1 is LNHDA and CDR2 is SQIVND in the germline V gene (reference sequence). The CDR3 spans 12 residues.

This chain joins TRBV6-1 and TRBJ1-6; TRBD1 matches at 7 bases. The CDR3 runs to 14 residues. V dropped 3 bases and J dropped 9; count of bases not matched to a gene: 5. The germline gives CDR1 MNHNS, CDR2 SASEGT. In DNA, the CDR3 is TGTGCCAGCAGTGAGCAGACAGGGACTTCACCCCTCCACTTT. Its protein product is CASSEQTGTSPLHF.

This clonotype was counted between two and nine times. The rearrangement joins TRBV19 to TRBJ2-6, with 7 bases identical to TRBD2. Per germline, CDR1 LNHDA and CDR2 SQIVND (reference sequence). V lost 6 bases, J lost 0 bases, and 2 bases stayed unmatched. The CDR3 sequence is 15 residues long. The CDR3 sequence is CASRGGSSGANVLTF. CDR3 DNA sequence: TGTGCCAGTAGGGGAGGGAGCTCTGGGGCCAACGTCCTGACTTTC. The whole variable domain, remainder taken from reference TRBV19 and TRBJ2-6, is DGGITQSPKYLFRKEGQNVTLSCEQNLNHDAMYWYRQDPGQGLRLIYYSQIVNDFQKGDIAEGYSVSREKKESFPLTVTSAQKNPTAFYLCASRGGSSGANVLTFGAGSRLTVL.

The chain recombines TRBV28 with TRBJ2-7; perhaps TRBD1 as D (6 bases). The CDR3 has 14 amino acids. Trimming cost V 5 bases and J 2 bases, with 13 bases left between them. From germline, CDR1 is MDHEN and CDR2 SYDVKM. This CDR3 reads CASSGPGQPYEQYF. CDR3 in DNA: TGTGCCAGCAGTGGACCGGGACAACCCTACGAGCAGTACTTC.

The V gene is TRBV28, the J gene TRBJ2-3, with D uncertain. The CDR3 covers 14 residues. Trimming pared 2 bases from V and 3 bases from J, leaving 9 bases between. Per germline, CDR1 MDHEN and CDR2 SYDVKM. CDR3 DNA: TGTGCCAGCAGTTTAATTGGTCAGACAGATACGCAGTATTTT. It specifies CASSLIGQTDTQYF. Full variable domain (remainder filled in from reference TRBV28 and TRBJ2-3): DVKVTQSSRYLVKRTGEKVFLECVQDMDHENMFWYRQDPGLGLRLIYFSYDVKMKEKGDIPEGYSVSREKKERFSLILESASTNQTSMYLCASSLIGQTDTQYFGPGTRLTVL.

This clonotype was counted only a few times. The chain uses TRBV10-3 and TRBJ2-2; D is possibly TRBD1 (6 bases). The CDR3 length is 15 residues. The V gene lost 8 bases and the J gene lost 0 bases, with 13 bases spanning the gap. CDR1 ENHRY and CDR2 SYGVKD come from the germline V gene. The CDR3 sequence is CAIGGGQANTGELFF. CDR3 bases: TGTGCCATCGGGGGCGGACAAGCGAACACCGGGGAGCTGTTTTTT.

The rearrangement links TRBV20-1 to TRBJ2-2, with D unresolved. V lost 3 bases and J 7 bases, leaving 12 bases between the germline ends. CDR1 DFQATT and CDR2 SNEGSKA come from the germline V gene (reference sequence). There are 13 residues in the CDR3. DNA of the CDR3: TGCAGTGCTAGCGTACGGCCAGGCGGGGAGCTGTTTTTT. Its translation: CSASVRPGGELFF.

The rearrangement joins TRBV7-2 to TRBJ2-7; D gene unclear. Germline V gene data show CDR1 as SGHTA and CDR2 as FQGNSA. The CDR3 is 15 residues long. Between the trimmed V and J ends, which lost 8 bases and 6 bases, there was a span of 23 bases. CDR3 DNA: TGTGCCAGCGCGCCCCAGGTCCTAATACCTCCCGAGCAGTACTTC. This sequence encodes CASAPQVLIPPEQYF.

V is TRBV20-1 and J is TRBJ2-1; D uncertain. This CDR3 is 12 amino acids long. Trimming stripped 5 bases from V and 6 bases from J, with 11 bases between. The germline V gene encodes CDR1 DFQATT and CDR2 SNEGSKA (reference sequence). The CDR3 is CSAARRVNEQFF. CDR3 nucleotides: TGCAGTGCTGCCCGTCGGGTCAATGAGCAGTTCTTC.

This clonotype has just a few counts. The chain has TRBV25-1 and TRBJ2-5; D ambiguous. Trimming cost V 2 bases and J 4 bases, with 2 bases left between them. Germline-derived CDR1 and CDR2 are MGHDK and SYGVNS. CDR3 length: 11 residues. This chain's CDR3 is CASSELETQYF. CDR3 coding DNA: TGTGCCAGCAGTGAACTAGAGACCCAGTACTTC.

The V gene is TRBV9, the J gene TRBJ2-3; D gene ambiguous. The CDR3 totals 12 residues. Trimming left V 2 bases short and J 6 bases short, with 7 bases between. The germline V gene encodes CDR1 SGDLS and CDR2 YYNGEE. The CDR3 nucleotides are TGTGCCAGCAGCGTTGGTTACGATACGCAGTATTTT. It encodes CASSVGYDTQYF.

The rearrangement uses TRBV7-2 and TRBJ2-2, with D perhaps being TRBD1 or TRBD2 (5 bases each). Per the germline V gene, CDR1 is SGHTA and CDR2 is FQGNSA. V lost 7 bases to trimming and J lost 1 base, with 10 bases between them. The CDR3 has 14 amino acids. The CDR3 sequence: CASKKGRNTGELFF. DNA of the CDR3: TGTGCCAGCAAAAAGGGACGGAACACCGGGGAGCTGTTTTTT.

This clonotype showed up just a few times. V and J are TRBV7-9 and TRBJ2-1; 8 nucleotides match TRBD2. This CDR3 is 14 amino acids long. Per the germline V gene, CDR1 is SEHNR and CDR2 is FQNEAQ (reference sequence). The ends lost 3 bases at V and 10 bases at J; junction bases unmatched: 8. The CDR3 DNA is TGTGCCAGCAGCTTCCGTAGCGGGGCGGACGAGCAGTTCTTC. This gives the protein CASSFRSGADEQFF.

CDR3 DNA sequence: TGTGCCAGCAGCCGCCAAAAGACAGCTAACTATGGCTACACCTTC. It specifies CASSRQKTANYGYTF. V gene TRBV12-3 or TRBV12-4 combines with J gene TRBJ1-2; D possibly corresponds to TRBD1 (5 bases). The CDR3 consists of 15 residues. V was pared by 6 bases and J by 0 bases, with 14 bases between.

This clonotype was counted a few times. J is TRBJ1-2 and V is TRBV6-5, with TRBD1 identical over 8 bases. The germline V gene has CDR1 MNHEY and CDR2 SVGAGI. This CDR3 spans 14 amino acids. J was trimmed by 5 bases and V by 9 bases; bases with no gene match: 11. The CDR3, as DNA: TGTGCCAGTTACCCCTACCAGGGGGCTTATGGCTACACCTTC. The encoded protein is CASYPYQGAYGYTF.

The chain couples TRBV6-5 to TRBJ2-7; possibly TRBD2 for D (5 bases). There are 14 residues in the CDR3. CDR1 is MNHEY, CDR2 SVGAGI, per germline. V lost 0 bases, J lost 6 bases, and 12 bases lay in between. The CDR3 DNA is TGTGCCAGCAGTTACTCCTCGCGGAGGATCGAGCAGTACTTC. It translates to CASSYSSRRIEQYF.

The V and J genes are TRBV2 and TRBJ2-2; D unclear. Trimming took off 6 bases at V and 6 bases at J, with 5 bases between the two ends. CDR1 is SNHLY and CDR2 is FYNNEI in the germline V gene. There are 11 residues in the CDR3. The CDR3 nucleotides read TGTGCCAGCAGCACGGCCGGGGAGCTGTTTTTT. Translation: CASSTAGELFF.

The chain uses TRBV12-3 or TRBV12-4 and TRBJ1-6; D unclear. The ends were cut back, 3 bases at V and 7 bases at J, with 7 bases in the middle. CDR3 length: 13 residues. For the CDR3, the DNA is TGTGCCAGCAGTTTGGCGGGCAATTCACCCCTCCACTTT. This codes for CASSLAGNSPLHF.

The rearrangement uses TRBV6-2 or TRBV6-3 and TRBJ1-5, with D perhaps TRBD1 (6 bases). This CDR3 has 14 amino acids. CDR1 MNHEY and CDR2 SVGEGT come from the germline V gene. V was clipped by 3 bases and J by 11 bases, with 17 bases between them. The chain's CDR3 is CASSYQGPATAQHF. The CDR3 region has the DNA TGTGCCAGCAGTTATCAGGGGCCTGCTACGGCCCAGCATTTT.

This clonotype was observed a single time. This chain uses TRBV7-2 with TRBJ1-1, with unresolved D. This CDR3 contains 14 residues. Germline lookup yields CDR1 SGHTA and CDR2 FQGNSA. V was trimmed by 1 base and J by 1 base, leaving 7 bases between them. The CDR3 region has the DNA TGTGCCAGCAGCTTAGTGGTCGGGAACACTGAAGCTTTCTTT. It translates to CASSLVVGNTEAFF. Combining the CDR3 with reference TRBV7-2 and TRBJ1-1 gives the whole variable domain GAGVSQSPSNKVTEKGKDVELRCDPISGHTALYWYRQSLGQGLEFLIYFQGNSAPDKSGLPSDRFSAERTGGSVSTLTIQRTQQEDSAVYLCASSLVVGNTEAFFGQGTRLTVV.

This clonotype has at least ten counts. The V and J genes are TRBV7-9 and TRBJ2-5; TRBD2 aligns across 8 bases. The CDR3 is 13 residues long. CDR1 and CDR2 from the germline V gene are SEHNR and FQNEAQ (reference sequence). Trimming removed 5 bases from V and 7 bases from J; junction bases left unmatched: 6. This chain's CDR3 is CASSGSGEGTQYF. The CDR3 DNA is TGTGCCAGCAGCGGTAGCGGGGAAGGGACCCAGTACTTC.

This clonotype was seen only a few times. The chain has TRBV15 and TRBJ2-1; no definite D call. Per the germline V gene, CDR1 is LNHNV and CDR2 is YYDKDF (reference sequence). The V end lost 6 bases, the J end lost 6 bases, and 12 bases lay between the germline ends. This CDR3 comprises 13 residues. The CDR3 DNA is TGTGCCACCAGTATGATCGTTGGCAATGAGCAGTTCTTC. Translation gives CATSMIVGNEQFF. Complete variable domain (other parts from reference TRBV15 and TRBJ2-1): DAMVIQNPRYQVTQFGKPVTLSCSQTLNHNVMYWYQQKSSQAPKLLFHYYDKDFNNEADTPDNFQSRRPNTSFCFLDIRSPGLGDTAMYLCATSMIVGNEQFFGPGTRLTVL.

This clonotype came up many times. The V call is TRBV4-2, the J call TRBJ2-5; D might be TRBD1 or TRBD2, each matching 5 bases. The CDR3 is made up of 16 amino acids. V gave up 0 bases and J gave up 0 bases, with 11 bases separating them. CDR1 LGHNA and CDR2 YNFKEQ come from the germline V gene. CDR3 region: CASSQERGEYQETQYF. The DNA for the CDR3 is TGTGCCAGCAGCCAAGAGAGGGGAGAGTACCAAGAGACCCAGTACTTC.